Shown below are 18 T cell receptor beta chains from a single sample sequenced in a study of spatial heterogeneity in lung cancer. Noted time point: sample taken at primary tumor resection. No antigen has been assigned to these receptors. TCRdb redid the calling of the 5' RACE reads with MiXCR, one entry per CDR3 protein. The sample records 2,300 or so distinct CDR3 sequences, roughly a fifth being singletons. Study findings and constraints: How many expanded intratumoral alpha and beta TCRs were present tracked the tumor mutation count, which was a count of nonsynonymous mutations.

Material: lung tumor tissue, obtained at surgery. The receptors derive from a male donor with early-stage non-small cell lung cancer.

By sample share, this clonotype is medium-sized. The chain joins TRBV9 to TRBJ2-3, with D hard to call. The V end lost 0 bases, the J end lost 4 bases, and 12 bases lay between the germline ends. Germline CDR1 and CDR2: SGDLS and YYNGEE. The CDR3 consists of 15 residues. CDR3 bases: TGTGCCAGCAGCGTAGTAGGGTTGAGCCCAGATACGCAGTATTTT. Its translation is CASSVVGLSPDTQYF.

In this sample, this clonotype is medium-sized. The rearrangement links TRBV6-2 or TRBV6-3 to TRBJ2-1; D may match TRBD1 or TRBD2 (5 bases each). Between the trimmed V and J ends, which lost 6 bases and 12 bases, there was a span of 15 bases. The length of the CDR3 is 12 residues. Germline assignment: CDR1 MNHEY and CDR2 SVGEGT. The CDR3 DNA reads TGTGCCAGCAGCCCAGGGCGGGTATTGCAGTTCTTC. This codes for CASSPGRVLQFF.

This chain uses TRBV7-2 with TRBJ2-3; D gene unclear. V lost 9 bases and J 0 bases, leaving 7 bases between the germline ends. CDR1 is SGHTA, CDR2 FQGNSA, per germline. This CDR3 has 12 residues. CDR3 in DNA: TGTGCCAGGGCGGAGAGCACAGATACGCAGTATTTT. It is translated as CARAESTDTQYF. Supplemented by reference TRBV7-2 and TRBJ2-3, the full variable domain reads GAGVSQSPSNKVTEKGKDVELRCDPISGHTALYWYRQSLGQGLEFLIYFQGNSAPDKSGLPSDRFSAERTGGSVSTLTIQRTQQEDSAVYLCARAESTDTQYFGPGTRLTVL.

The chain carries TRBV12-3 or TRBV12-4 and TRBJ1-2; D possibly corresponds to TRBD1 (5 bases). The V gene lost 6 bases and the J gene lost 6 bases, with 11 bases spanning the gap. The CDR3 extends over 12 amino acids. The CDR3 sequence: CASSRGPHGYTF. The CDR3 DNA reads TGTGCCAGCAGCCGGGGACCCCATGGCTACACCTTC.

This clonotype was recorded at least ten times. The CDR3 DNA sequence: TGTGCCAGTAGTACCCCCTTAGCTACTACAGGGTACAATCAGCCCCAGCATTTT. Protein product: CASSTPLATTGYNQPQHF. The chain uses TRBV19 and TRBJ1-5, with TRBD1 as a possible D gene (6 bases). V lost 4 bases and J lost 3, with 22 bases in between. The germline V gene encodes CDR1 LNHDA and CDR2 SQIVND (reference sequence). CDR3 length equals 18 residues.

This clonotype was observed many times. A junction end diverges from the germline sequence, so it may reflect a read error. The genes are TRBV28 and TRBJ1-5; D not resolved. Germline V lookup: CDR1 MDHEN, CDR2 SYDVKM. The CDR3 loop spans 14 amino acids. The CDR3 region is CASSLGGPNRPQHF. DNA of the CDR3: TGTGCCAGCAGTTTGGGTGGACCTAATCGGCCCCAGCATTTT.

In its sample, this clonotype is medium-sized. The chain is built from TRBV6-6 and TRBJ2-5; D tentatively fits TRBD1 or TRBD2 (6 bases each). V was shortened by 6 bases and J by 5 bases, with 16 bases between the two germline ends. Germline CDR1 and CDR2: MNHNY and SVGAGI (reference sequence). This CDR3 spans 14 amino acids. In nucleotides, the CDR3 is TGTGCCAGCAGGCCTGGGGGGCCGGGGGAGACCCAGTACTTC. Translating it yields CASRPGGPGETQYF.

This clonotype is medium-sized by share. The chain links TRBV5-1 to TRBJ2-3; D is unresolved. CDR3 size: 15 residues. Germline lookup yields CDR1 SGHRS and CDR2 YFSETQ. V lost 0 bases to trimming and J lost 2 bases, with 10 bases between them. The CDR3 region is CASSLDRPFTDTQYF. The CDR3 DNA follows: TGCGCCAGCAGCTTGGACCGGCCGTTCACAGATACGCAGTATTTT.

This clonotype occurred many times. This rearrangement joins TRBV28 to TRBJ2-1, with unresolved D. CDR3 length: 11 residues. Germline V lookup: CDR1 MDHEN, CDR2 SYDVKM. The V and J ends lost 6 bases and 4 bases respectively, with 4 bases between them. Here the CDR3 DNA reads TGTGCCAGCAGGAAGTACAATGAGCAGTTCTTC. It codes for CASRKYNEQFF. Using reference TRBV28 and TRBJ2-1 for the parts outside the CDR3, the full variable domain is DVKVTQSSRYLVKRTGEKVFLECVQDMDHENMFWYRQDPGLGLRLIYFSYDVKMKEKGDIPEGYSVSREKKERFSLILESASTNQTSMYLCASRKYNEQFFGPGTRLTVL.

This clonotype is medium-sized (0.01 to 0.1%) by share. The chain links TRBV18 to TRBJ2-7; no firm D call. Germline V gene sequence: CDR1 KGHSH, CDR2 LQKENI. CDR3 length equals 14 residues. Trimming took off 0 bases at V and 3 bases at J, with 9 bases between the two ends. CDR3 bases: TGTGCCAGCTCACCACCCGGGCCCAACTACGAGCAGTACTTC. Amino acids: CASSPPGPNYEQYF.

This chain joins TRBV20-1 and TRBJ2-1, with 11 nucleotides matching TRBD2. This CDR3 is 15 amino acids long. CDR1 is DFQATT and CDR2 is SNEGSKA in the germline V gene (reference sequence). V lost 8 bases, J lost 3 bases, and 9 bases stayed unmatched. CDR3 nucleotide sequence: TGCAGTTCCCACGCCGGGACTAGCGGCTACAATGAGCAGTTCTTC. Its translation: CSSHAGTSGYNEQFF.

Of note for this clonotype: Being one base from a much bigger clone, this may be a read error. The chain is built from TRBV28 and TRBJ1-2, with unresolved D. The CDR3 contains 11 residues. CDR1 and CDR2 from the germline V gene are MDHEN and SYDVKM. CDR3 amino acids: CVSRDTYGYTF. The CDR3 bases are TGTGTCAGCAGAGACACCTATGGCTACACCTTC.

J is TRBJ2-1 and V is TRBV30; D is possibly TRBD1 (5 bases). V gave up 1 base and J gave up 2 bases, with 12 bases separating them. CDR3 length: 15 amino acids. Germline CDR1 GTSNPN, CDR2 SVGIG (reference sequence). The CDR3 region has the DNA TGTGCCTGGAGTGGGAACCAGGGTGCCTACAATGAGCAGTTCTTC. This codes for CAWSGNQGAYNEQFF.

This rearrangement joins TRBV9 to TRBJ1-1; maybe TRBD1 (5 bases). The germline V gene has CDR1 SGDLS and CDR2 YYNGEE. There are 13 residues in the CDR3. V was pared by 2 bases and J by 7 bases, with 12 bases between. As DNA, the CDR3 is TGTGCCAGCAGCGTGAGCGGGGACCTTGAAGCTTTCTTT. Protein sequence: CASSVSGDLEAFF. The whole variable domain, filled in from reference TRBV9 and TRBJ1-1, reads DSGVTQTPKHLITATGQRVTLRCSPRSGDLSVYWYQQSLDQGLQFLIQYYNGEERAKGNILERFSAQQFPDLHSELNLSSLELGDSALYFCASSVSGDLEAFFGQGTRLTVV.

By frequency in the sample, this clonotype is medium-sized (0.01 to 0.1%). The genes are TRBV7-8 and TRBJ2-3; maybe TRBD2 (5 bases). The CDR3 runs 15 residues. Trimming took 2 bases from V and 6 from J, leaving 15 bases between them. Germline V gene data show CDR1 as SGHVS and CDR2 as FQNEAQ. The CDR3: CASSLILAAWDTQYF. CDR3 DNA sequence: TGTGCCAGCAGCTTAATCCTAGCAGCCTGGGATACGCAGTATTTT.

By frequency in the sample, this clonotype is medium-sized. The genes are TRBV4-1 and TRBJ2-5, with 9 bases fitting TRBD2. V trimming: 2 bases; J trimming: 3 bases; junction bases outside the gene matches: 7. This CDR3 is built from 16 residues. Germline V gene sequence: CDR1 MGHRA, CDR2 YSYEKL. CDR3 nucleotides: TGCGCCAGCAGCCAACAGGGGGGACTAGCAGAAGAGACCCAGTACTTC. It encodes CASSQQGGLAEETQYF.

The chain uses TRBV7-2 and TRBJ2-4; possible D gene TRBD2, 5 bases. Germline-derived CDR1 and CDR2 are SGHTA and FQGNSA. Trimming cost V 4 bases and J 0 bases, with 7 bases left between them. This CDR3 is 14 amino acids long. The CDR3 DNA follows: TGTGCCAGCAGCTCCGGACTAGCCAAAAACATTCAGTACTTC. Amino acids: CASSSGLAKNIQYF.

The table lists this clonotype with many counts. The V call is TRBV5-6, the J call TRBJ1-6; unclear D gene. Trimming took off 0 bases at V and 7 bases at J, with 11 bases between the two ends. CDR3 length: 15 amino acids. Germline V gene sequence: CDR1 SGHDT, CDR2 YYEEEE. CDR3 amino acids: CASSLGQTWNSPLHF. CDR3 bases: TGTGCCAGCAGCTTGGGGCAGACCTGGAATTCACCCCTCCACTTT. Filled out from reference TRBV5-6 and TRBJ1-6, the complete variable domain reads DAGVTQSPTHLIKTRGQQVTLRCSPKSGHDTVSWYQQALGQGPQFIFQYYEEEERQRGNFPDRFSGHQFPNYSSELNVNALLLGDSALYLCASSLGQTWNSPLHFGNGTRLTVT.